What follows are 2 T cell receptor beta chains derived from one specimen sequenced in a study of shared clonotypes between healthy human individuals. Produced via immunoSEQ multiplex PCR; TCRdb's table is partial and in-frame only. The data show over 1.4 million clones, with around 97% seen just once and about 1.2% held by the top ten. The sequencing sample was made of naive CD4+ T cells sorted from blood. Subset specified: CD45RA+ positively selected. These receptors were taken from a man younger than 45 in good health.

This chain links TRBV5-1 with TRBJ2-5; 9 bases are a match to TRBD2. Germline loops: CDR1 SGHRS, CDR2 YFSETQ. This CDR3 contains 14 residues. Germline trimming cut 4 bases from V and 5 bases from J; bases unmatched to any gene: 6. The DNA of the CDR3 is TGCGCCAGCAGCGTAGCGGGAGACGTGGAGACCCAGTACTTC. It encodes CASSVAGDVETQYF.

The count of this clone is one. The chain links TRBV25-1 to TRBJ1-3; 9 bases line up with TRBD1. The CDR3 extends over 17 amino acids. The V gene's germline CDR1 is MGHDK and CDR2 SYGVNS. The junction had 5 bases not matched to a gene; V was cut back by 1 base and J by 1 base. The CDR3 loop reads CASSEWGQGPSGNTIYF. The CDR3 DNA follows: TGTGCCAGCAGTGAATGGGGACAGGGACCTTCTGGAAACACCATATATTTT.